This T cell receptor beta chain was profiled in a study of T cell responses to AZD1222 COVID-19 vaccine. Profiled with immunoSEQ multiplex PCR; TCRdb holds only in-frame clones, not every one. The top ten clones hold 2.5% to 3.5% of a sample with tens of thousands of clones, 90% of them seen once. Study observations and caveats: Repertoires were collected only later (after the peak T cell response had occurred).

From germline, CDR1 is MNHEY and CDR2 SMNVEV (reference sequence). Trimming at V came to 1 base and at J to 7 bases, leaving 10 bases not matched to a gene. The CDR3 length is 15 residues. As concerns this clone: Its antigen remains unidentified.

Specimen: peripheral blood, collected on day 0 of AZD1222 vaccination. The receptor comes from an adult in good health. The gene calls are TRBV27 and TRBJ2-7; TRBD2 aligns across 7 bases. The CDR3 sequence: CASSLLLARPEEQYF. CDR3 sequence (DNA): TGTGCCAGCAGTTTATTACTAGCGCGACCAGAGGAGCAGTACTTC.